This T cell receptor (beta chain) was obtained from a study of technical replicates of blood from a handful of donors. Method: immunoSEQ multiplex PCR; TCRdb's copy keeps in-frame clones and lacks some. The table includes 75,000 to 90,000 clones, 93% detected once. V lost 6 bases to trimming and J lost 0 bases, with 10 bases between them. CDR3 size: 14 residues. Per germline, CDR1 MNHNS and CDR2 SASEGT. The V gene is TRBV6-1, the J gene TRBJ2-3, with D possibly TRBD2 on 6 matching bases. The TCR was taken from a human donor in good health. The sequenced sample consisted of T cells isolated from PBMCs. The CDR3 is CASRIAVSTDTQYF. In DNA form, the CDR3 reads TGTGCCAGCAGGATAGCGGTAAGCACAGATACGCAGTATTTT.